This T cell receptor beta chain was identified during a study of identical twins. Study observations and caveats: Out-of-frame alpha sequences that twins shared showed excess low generation probability.

TCRdb re-analysed the 5' RACE reads in MiXCR, keeping a single row per CDR3 protein. Of under 900,000 distinct CDR3 sequences listed, 9% to 15% are singletons. As regards this clonotype: Its antigen is not known.

These same data were also listed under a study on yellow fever vaccine responses in identical twins.

The source is a woman in her late teens or twenties in good health. The sequenced sample consisted of PBMCs.

The CDR3, as DNA: TGTGCCAGCAGGCAACAGGGAGTAACCGGGGAGCTGTTTTTT. As protein: CASRQQGVTGELFF. The chain is built from TRBV6-1 and TRBJ2-2, with TRBD1 as a possible D gene (6 bases). Germline V gene sequence: CDR1 MNHNS, CDR2 SASEGT. This CDR3 region has 14 residues. V lost 6 bases and J 5 bases, leaving 13 bases between the germline ends.